A few counts support the clone carrying this T cell receptor (beta chain). Antigen specificity is unknown. This sample was included in a study of T cells in Graves' hyperthyroidism and ophthalmopathy. Patients aged 18 to 65 had newly diagnosed hyperthyroidism lasting under 2 months. Orbital computed tomography and thyroid ultrasound, together with serum TRAb and thyroxine and clinical symptoms, were used for diagnoses. The CDR3 regions of TCR beta were amplified from RNA transcripts. An initial round of RT-PCR targeting the TCR CDR3 relied on the HTBI primer set. TCRdb re-called the multiplex PCR reads with MiXCR, one entry per CDR3 protein. The data hold over 300,000 distinct CDR3 sequences, with approximately 15% observed a single time. The study's findings and limits: In validation, the model predicted ophthalmopathy. These predictions came a median about 6.5 months before onset. Ophthalmopathy was separated from stable hyperthyroidism by a 13 V-J model.

Trimming cost V 2 bases and J 8 bases, with 12 bases left between them. Per the germline V gene, CDR1 is LNHDA and CDR2 is SQIVND (reference sequence). The CDR3 totals 13 residues. Sequencing was carried out using blood. V usage is TRBV19 and J usage is TRBJ1-2; D may be TRBD1 (5 bases). The receptor's source is a woman in her fifties or sixties with Graves' hyperthyroidism. The CDR3 DNA is TGTGCCAGTAGTATAACGGGGCTCGGCGGCTACACCTTC. It codes for CASSITGLGGYTF.